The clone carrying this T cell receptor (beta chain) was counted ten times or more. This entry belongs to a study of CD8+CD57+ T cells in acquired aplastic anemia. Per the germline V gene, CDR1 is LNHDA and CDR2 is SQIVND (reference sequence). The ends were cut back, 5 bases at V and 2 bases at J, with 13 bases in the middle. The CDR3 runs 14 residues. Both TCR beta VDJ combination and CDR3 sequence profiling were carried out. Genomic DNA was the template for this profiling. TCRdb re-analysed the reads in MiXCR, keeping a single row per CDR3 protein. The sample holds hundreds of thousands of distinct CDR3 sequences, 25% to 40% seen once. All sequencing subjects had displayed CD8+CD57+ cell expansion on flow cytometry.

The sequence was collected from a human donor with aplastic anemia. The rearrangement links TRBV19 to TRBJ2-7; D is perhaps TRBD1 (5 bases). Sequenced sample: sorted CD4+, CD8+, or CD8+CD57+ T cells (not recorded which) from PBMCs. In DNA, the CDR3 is TGTGCCAGTAGTGTCACGACAGAAACCTACGAGCAGTACTTC. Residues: CASSVTTETYEQYF.